Reported below is one T cell receptor beta chain. Antigen specificity is unknown. Germline CDR1 reads SGHKS; CDR2 reads YYEKEE (reference sequence). This CDR3 is built from 15 residues. The V end lost 2 bases, the J end lost 4 bases, and 13 bases lay between the germline ends. The data belong to a study of CD8 T cells in ankylosing spondylitis. Libraries for TCR beta were made by quantitative 5'-RACE with molecular barcodes. Via MiXCR, TCRdb re-called the 5' RACE reads, giving one row per CDR3 protein. The sample carries around 100,000 distinct CDR3 sequences, more than 8.5% recorded once. Findings of the study overall: Significant enrichment of disease-linked clones was reported in matched ankylosing spondylitis synovial fluid. With a CD8+ phenotype, disease-linked clones were relatively rare in peripheral blood. A TCR beta motif of 8 or 9 highly homologous variants appeared characteristic of ankylosing spondylitis blood.

This chain connects TRBV5-5 to TRBJ2-1; tentatively, D is TRBD1 (6 bases). The sample was blood, either unsorted or a sorted T cell fraction (not recorded which). This clonotype originated in a male donor with ankylosing spondylitis. DNA for the CDR3: TGTGCCAGCAGCTTTCTCACGGACAGATACAATGAGCAGTTCTTC. Translated: CASSFLTDRYNEQFF.